The TCR beta chain under discussion was sequenced for a study of regulatory T cells in long-lasting Graves disease. Libraries of TCR beta came from iRepertoire HTBI primers plus Arm-PCR of CDR3 regions. Authors' methods: The samples included around 60 TRBV and about 13 TRBJ segments. TCRdb ran MiXCR on the multiplex PCR reads and lists one entry per CDR3 protein. TCRdb, not the original authors, processed these V and J calls. The repertoire includes about 460,000 distinct CDR3 sequences, roughly 22% of them detected once, and about an eighth sits in the top ten. Notes on the study in general: Persistent Graves' patients had lower TCR diversity than newly diagnosed ones. TRBV28, TRBJ1-2 and TRBJ2-5 were segments that persistent disease favored.

Germline trimming cut 5 bases from V and 1 base from J; bases unmatched to any gene: 6. The length of the CDR3 is 14 residues. Germline values: CDR1 DFQATT, CDR2 SNEGSKA (reference sequence). In its sample, this clonotype was seen many times. Its matching antigen is unknown. The time point was: persistent/refractory GD, antithyroid drugs over 5 years with positive TRAb. PBMCs were the source of the RNA used for TCR sequencing. Peripheral blood, at approximately 10 milliliters, went into EDTA tubes. The source of this sequence is a female donor with Graves disease. The chain links TRBV20-1 to TRBJ2-5; 8 nucleotides line up with TRBD2. The sample in question was peripheral blood mononuclear cells (PBMCs), obtained when the disease was refractory, from a patient treated with antithyroid drugs. The DNA of the CDR3 is TGCAGTGCTGACGCACTAGCGGTCCAAGAGACCCAGTACTTC. Protein: CSADALAVQETQYF.